The 27 T cell receptor beta chains below come from one sample, sequenced in a study of CD8+CD57+ T cells in acquired aplastic anemia. The template used for profiling TCR beta VDJ and CDR3 was genomic DNA. TCRdb used MiXCR to reprocess the reads, holding one entry per CDR3 protein. The sample holds about 180,000 distinct CDR3 sequences, roughly 65% seen once. Those patients picked for sequencing had displayed CD8+CD57+ cell expansion on flow cytometry. Sequenced sample: sorted CD4+, CD8+, or CD8+CD57+ T cells (not recorded which) from PBMCs. All receptors come from a human donor with aplastic anemia.

In its sample, this clonotype ranks as large. This chain links TRBV4-1 with TRBJ2-7; D perhaps matches TRBD1 (6 bases). The CDR3 covers 16 residues. Per the germline V gene, CDR1 is MGHRA and CDR2 is YSYEKL. The V end was cut by 1 base, the J end by 3 bases, with 16 bases between. This chain's CDR3 is CASSQGATGSVYEQYF. In nucleotides, the CDR3 is TGCGCCAGCAGCCAAGGTGCGACAGGTAGTGTCTACGAGCAGTACTTC.

This clonotype has ten or more counts. The chain employs TRBV27 and TRBJ2-1; D call uncertain. The germline V gene encodes CDR1 MNHEY and CDR2 SMNVEV (reference sequence). V dropped 3 bases and J dropped 5 bases, with 8 bases sitting between them. The CDR3 extends over 13 amino acids. For the CDR3, the DNA is TGTGCCAGCAGTTTCGATAGGAACAATGAGCAGTTCTTC. Translating gives CASSFDRNNEQFF.

The chain has TRBV5-1 and TRBJ2-5, with TRBD1 identical over 11 bases. With 4 bases clipped from V and 5 bases from J, the junction kept 7 bases outside the gene matches. The germline V gene encodes CDR1 SGHRS and CDR2 YFSETQ. The CDR3 is 15 amino acids. This chain's CDR3 is CASSVWDRGKETQYF. The CDR3 nucleotides read TGCGCCAGCAGCGTGTGGGACAGGGGGAAGGAGACCCAGTACTTC.

The genes are TRBV19 and TRBJ1-6; TRBD1 agrees at 7 bases. The V gene end was trimmed by 6 bases and the J gene end by 10 bases; junction bases not matched to a gene: 3. The CDR3 is made up of 12 amino acids. From germline, CDR1 is LNHDA and CDR2 SQIVND (reference sequence). The CDR3 spells CASRRQGSPLHF. Written as DNA, the CDR3 is TGTGCCAGTAGACGACAGGGCTCACCCCTCCACTTT.

This clonotype was seen a single time. This may be a read error, as it is one base from a much larger clone. The rearrangement uses TRBV6-1 and TRBJ2-7; 7 nucleotides agree with TRBD1. This CDR3 is built from 15 residues. J gave up 1 base and V 5 bases, and 8 bases lay outside the gene matches. The germline gives CDR1 MNHNS, CDR2 SASEGT. CDR3: CASSTLGTESYEQYF. The CDR3 DNA is TGTGCCAGCAGTACCCTCGGGACAGAGTCCTACGAGCAGTACTTC.

The rearrangement joins TRBV2 to TRBJ2-5; 7 nucleotides align to TRBD2. V gave up 6 bases and J gave up 5 bases; unmatched junction bases: 9. The germline V gene encodes CDR1 SNHLY and CDR2 FYNNEI. The CDR3 has 14 residues. CDR3 sequence: CASSPTGGGETQYF. The CDR3 bases are TGTGCCAGCAGCCCTACGGGGGGAGGGGAGACCCAGTACTTC.

This clonotype was detected ten times or more. The rearrangement joins TRBV4-1 to TRBJ1-1, with TRBD1 as a possible D gene (6 bases). The V end was cut by 8 bases, the J end by 1 base, with 11 bases between. The germline CDR1 and CDR2 sequences are MGHRA and YSYEKL. This CDR3 spans 13 amino acids. The CDR3 loop reads CASSDRRNTEAFF. The CDR3 nucleotides are TGCGCCAGCTCGGACAGAAGGAACACTGAAGCTTTCTTT.

This clonotype was seen at least ten times. V is TRBV14 and J is TRBJ1-1; D unclear. The germline V gene encodes CDR1 SGHDN and CDR2 FVKESK. V lost 4 bases to trimming and J lost 4 bases, with 13 bases between them. The CDR3 is 14 amino acids. As DNA, the CDR3 is TGTGCCAGCAGCCCCATGGAGGGCTTCACTGAAGCTTTCTTT. Translated, it gives CASSPMEGFTEAFF.

This clonotype has at least ten counts. The chain combines TRBV5-1 with TRBJ2-1; D possibly corresponds to TRBD2 (5 bases). The CDR3 covers 13 residues. Germline V CDR1 and CDR2: SGHRS, YFSETQ. With 7 bases removed from V and 7 bases from J, the gap between germline ends came to 15 bases. The CDR3 region is CASAQGLSNEQFF. As DNA, the CDR3 is TGCGCCAGCGCCCAAGGACTCTCGAATGAGCAGTTCTTC.

The chain links TRBV10-2 to TRBJ2-7; D is uncertain. CDR1 WSHSY and CDR2 SAAADI come from the germline V gene. CDR3 length equals 13 residues. V lost 6 bases and J 4 bases, leaving 13 bases between the germline ends. The CDR3 DNA reads as TGCGCCAGCAGGAAGGACCTCGGGTACGAGCAGTACTTC. Amino acid sequence: CASRKDLGYEQYF.

This clonotype was seen more than once but under ten times. The chain recombines TRBV2 with TRBJ2-1; D uncertain. CDR3 length: 15 amino acids. Trimming stripped 6 bases from V and 7 bases from J, with 19 bases between. Germline V gene data show CDR1 as SNHLY and CDR2 as FYNNEI. The CDR3 sequence: CASSRSLGQANEQFF. Here the CDR3 DNA reads TGTGCCAGCAGCCGATCCCTCGGGCAGGCAAATGAGCAGTTCTTC.

This clonotype came up many times. V is TRBV4-1 and J is TRBJ1-5; D ambiguous. V dropped 0 bases and J dropped 7 bases, with 7 bases sitting between them. The CDR3 spans 13 residues. Germline-derived CDR1 and CDR2 are MGHRA and YSYEKL. The CDR3 loop is CASSQDLRQPQHF. DNA of the CDR3: TGCGCCAGCAGCCAAGATCTTAGGCAGCCCCAGCATTTT.

This chain uses TRBV6-1 with TRBJ1-3, with D tentatively TRBD1 (6 bases). V was cut by 0 bases and J by 4 bases, with 16 bases left in between. The CDR3 covers 17 residues. CDR1 is MNHNS and CDR2 is SASEGT in the germline V gene. The CDR3 spells CASSEAVGGVGGNTIYF. The CDR3 nucleotides read TGTGCCAGCAGTGAAGCGGTAGGGGGGGTAGGAGGAAACACCATATATTTT.

V usage is TRBV9 and J usage is TRBJ2-7; D may be TRBD1 or TRBD2 (7 bases each). CDR1 and CDR2 (germline): SGDLS, YYNGEE. This CDR3 spans 13 amino acids. The V gene lost 4 bases and the J gene lost 7 bases, with 15 bases spanning the gap. CDR3 in amino acids: CASSPGGAWEQYF. In nucleotides, the CDR3 is TGTGCCAGCAGCCCAGGGGGGGCTTGGGAGCAGTACTTC.

This clonotype was seen ten or more times. The gene calls are TRBV7-9 and TRBJ1-3, with TRBD1 as a possible D gene (6 bases). Germline lookup yields CDR1 SEHNR and CDR2 FQNEAQ (reference sequence). V was pared by 4 bases and J by 2 bases, with 9 bases between. The CDR3 covers 14 residues. The CDR3 nucleotides read TGTGCCAGCAGCTCGTGGGACACTGGAAACACCATATATTTT. Translating gives CASSSWDTGNTIYF.

The sample holds many counts of this clonotype. CDR3 amino acids: CASSSLLGQGYEQYF. DNA of the CDR3: TGTGCCAGCAGTTCTCTACTCGGACAGGGATACGAGCAGTACTTC. This chain connects TRBV28 to TRBJ2-7; 8 nucleotides align to TRBD1. Per the germline V gene, CDR1 is MDHEN and CDR2 is SYDVKM. V lost 4 bases and J lost 4; bases outside the gene matches: 9. This CDR3 has 15 residues.

V and J are TRBV7-9 and TRBJ1-1, with D unresolved. V shed 3 bases and J shed 0 bases, with 14 bases lying between them. The CDR3 sequence is 16 residues long. Germline-derived CDR1 and CDR2 are SEHNR and FQNEAQ (reference sequence). In DNA form, the CDR3 reads TGTGCCAGCAGCTTTAGTGGGCAGGTGTTGAACACTGAAGCTTTCTTT. Protein: CASSFSGQVLNTEAFF.

The rearrangement joins TRBV20-1 to TRBJ1-6; D gene uncertain. The CDR3 has 15 residues. Per germline, CDR1 DFQATT and CDR2 SNEGSKA (reference sequence). The germline V and J ends were trimmed by 5 bases and 0 bases, with 11 bases remaining between them. The CDR3 loop is CSALDRSSYNSPLHF. The DNA for the CDR3 is TGCAGTGCTCTAGACCGGAGCTCCTATAATTCACCCCTCCACTTT.

The chain recombines TRBV20-1 with TRBJ1-5; unclear D gene. V lost 6 bases to trimming and J lost 2 bases, with 17 bases between them. Germline CDR1 reads DFQATT; CDR2 reads SNEGSKA (reference sequence). This CDR3 has 15 residues. This chain's CDR3 is CSAVHSNKGNQPQHF. DNA for the CDR3: TGCAGTGCCGTCCACTCCAATAAGGGCAATCAGCCCCAGCATTTT.

V and J are TRBV7-2 and TRBJ2-5, with D perhaps matching TRBD2 (5 bases). Germline lookup yields CDR1 SGHTA and CDR2 FQGNSA. V gave up 6 bases and J gave up 4 bases, with 12 bases separating them. The CDR3 is 13 amino acids. In DNA, the CDR3 is TGTGCCAGCAGGGGAGCTAGCAGAGAGACCCAGTACTTC. Translating gives CASRGASRETQYF.

The rearrangement links TRBV15 to TRBJ2-7, with 9 bases aligning to TRBD1. The CDR3 is 15 amino acids. The V gene end was trimmed by 5 bases and the J gene end by 3 bases; junction bases not matched to a gene: 8. Germline V lookup: CDR1 LNHNV, CDR2 YYDKDF (reference sequence). The CDR3 sequence: CATSPSRTGDYEQYF. CDR3 sequence (DNA): TGTGCCACCAGCCCCTCTCGGACAGGGGACTACGAGCAGTACTTC.

The rearrangement links TRBV9 to TRBJ1-6, with D maybe TRBD1 (5 bases). The CDR3 runs to 15 residues. The germline CDR1 and CDR2 sequences are SGDLS and YYNGEE. V was pared by 2 bases and J by 9 bases, with 15 bases between. The CDR3 DNA reads as TGTGCCAGCAGCGTGACCGGGACCCGGGGTTCACCCCTCCACTTT. The encoded protein is CASSVTGTRGSPLHF.

The chain combines TRBV7-3 with TRBJ2-7, with a possible D match to TRBD1 (7 bases). The CDR3 totals 15 residues. The ends were cut back, 5 bases at V and 3 bases at J, with 17 bases in the middle. CDR1 is SGHTA and CDR2 is FQGTGA in the germline V gene. The chain's CDR3 is CASSHGGTVNYEQYF. CDR3 nucleotides: TGTGCCAGCAGCCATGGAGGGACAGTAAACTACGAGCAGTACTTC.

This clonotype has at least ten counts. The genes are TRBV19 and TRBJ1-5; D not certain. CDR3 length equals 18 residues. Germline CDR1 reads LNHDA; CDR2 reads SQIVND (reference sequence). Trimming left V 9 bases short and J 6 bases short, with 30 bases between. The CDR3: CASHDVYGASEGSQPQHF. Written as DNA, the CDR3 is TGTGCCAGCCATGACGTTTACGGAGCGTCCGAAGGAAGTCAGCCCCAGCATTTT.

This clonotype was seen a single time. The chain uses TRBV7-9 and TRBJ2-1, with unresolved D. V was clipped by 6 bases and J by 5 bases, with 5 bases between them. Germline assignment: CDR1 SEHNR and CDR2 FQNEAQ (reference sequence). The CDR3 extends over 11 amino acids. CDR3 amino acids: CASRSNNEQFF. CDR3 in DNA: TGTGCCAGCAGATCAAACAATGAGCAGTTCTTC. Drawing the rest from reference TRBV7-9 and TRBJ2-1, the complete variable domain is DTGVSQNPRHKITKRGQNVTFRCDPISEHNRLYWYRQTLGQGPEFLTYFQNEAQLEKSRLLSDRFSAERPKGSFSTLEIQRTEQGDSAMYLCASRSNNEQFFGPGTRLTVL.

This clonotype has only a few counts. The chain couples TRBV7-9 to TRBJ2-5; D possibly corresponds to TRBD2 (5 bases). Per germline, CDR1 SEHNR and CDR2 FQNEAQ (reference sequence). This CDR3 comprises 14 residues. The V end lost 2 bases, the J end lost 3 bases, and 10 bases lay between the germline ends. In nucleotides, the CDR3 is TGTGCCAGCAGCTTAAGGACGGAGGAAGAGACCCAGTACTTC. Translated, it gives CASSLRTEEETQYF.

This clonotype was recorded once. This chain uses TRBV10-3 with TRBJ2-5, with TRBD1 matching 7 bases. V lost 3 bases, J lost 1 base, and 5 bases stayed unmatched. CDR3 size: 15 residues. The V gene's germline CDR1 is ENHRY and CDR2 SYGVKD. CDR3 nucleotides: TGTGCCATCAGTGACCTGGGACAGACCCAAGAGACCCAGTACTTC. Translated: CAISDLGQTQETQYF.